This passage covers 11 T cell receptor beta chains from one sample sequenced in a study of blood T cell repertoires in COVID-19. Data came from immunoSEQ multiplex PCR; TCRdb stores just in-frame clones and leaves some out. The sample has some 190,000 clones, 70% to 80% seen once. Sequences were obtained from peripheral blood. These receptors were obtained from a woman between 45 and 65 years old with active or convalescent COVID-19.

The CDR3 DNA follows: TGTGCCAGCAATCTGGGACGGGGGGGGACTGAAGCTTTCTTT. Its translation is CASNLGRGGTEAFF. The chain joins TRBV2 to TRBJ1-1, with a possible D match to TRBD1 (5 bases). V was clipped by 7 bases and J by 5 bases, with 17 bases between them. Germline-derived CDR1 and CDR2 are SNHLY and FYNNEI. The CDR3 consists of 14 residues.

The gene calls are TRBV9 and TRBJ1-3; TRBD1 might be the D (6 bases). The V end was cut by 4 bases, the J end by 2 bases, with 10 bases between. The CDR3 loop spans 14 amino acids. Per germline, CDR1 SGDLS and CDR2 YYNGEE. In DNA form, the CDR3 reads TGTGCCAGCAGCTCACAGGGACCTGGAAACACCATATATTTT. This gives the protein CASSSQGPGNTIYF.

Notes on this clone: Other DNA sequences in this specimen translate into the identical CDR3. The V and J genes are TRBV7-2 and TRBJ1-5; tentative D call: TRBD1 (6 bases). With 1 base removed from V and 2 bases from J, the gap between germline ends came to 9 bases. CDR3 length: 15 residues. Germline V gene sequence: CDR1 SGHTA, CDR2 FQGNSA. CDR3 DNA sequence: TGTGCCAGCAGCTTAGTTGGGGGCGGCAATCAGCCCCAGCATTTT. Translated: CASSLVGGGNQPQHF.

J is TRBJ2-2 and V is TRBV7-8, with D possibly matching TRBD1 (5 bases). In germline, CDR1 is SGHVS, CDR2 FQNEAQ. CDR3 length equals 13 residues. Deletions cut 5 bases from V and 7 bases from J, with 11 bases between. CDR3 loop: CASSLIGVGELFF. The CDR3 nucleotides are TGTGCCAGCAGCCTGATAGGGGTCGGGGAGCTGTTTTTT.

The chain has TRBV4-3 and TRBJ1-4; no clear D. The CDR3 loop spans 15 amino acids. Per germline, CDR1 LGHNA and CDR2 YSLEER. The V end lost 4 bases, the J end lost 3 bases, and 12 bases lay between the germline ends. The CDR3 sequence is CASSRAGEANEKLFF. Written as DNA, the CDR3 is TGCGCCAGCAGCCGCGCCGGGGAGGCTAATGAAAAACTGTTTTTT.

V and J are TRBV12-3 or TRBV12-4 and TRBJ1-1; D perhaps matches TRBD1 (6 bases). This CDR3 has 13 amino acids. V gave up 7 bases and J gave up 4 bases, with 13 bases separating them. The CDR3 DNA reads as TGTGCCAGCAACAACAGGGCGCGCACTGAAGCTTTCTTT. It encodes CASNNRARTEAFF.

This chain joins TRBV29-1 and TRBJ1-4, with 8 bases matching TRBD1. This CDR3 comprises 13 residues. Germline V gene sequence: CDR1 SQVTM, CDR2 ANQGSEA. Trimming took 6 bases from V and 6 from J; bases not matched to a gene: 6. CDR3 loop: CSVVGQVDEKLFF. CDR3 in DNA: TGCAGCGTCGTGGGACAGGTCGATGAAAAACTGTTTTTT.

The chain has TRBV19 and TRBJ1-2; D unresolved. V was cut by 3 bases and J by 4 bases, with 9 bases left in between. CDR3 length: 13 amino acids. Germline V CDR1 and CDR2: LNHDA, SQIVND (reference sequence). The CDR3 sequence is CASSIRQAYGYTF. Written as DNA, the CDR3 is TGTGCCAGTAGTATCCGACAAGCCTATGGCTACACCTTC.

This clone was counted a single time. The DNA of the CDR3 is TGTGCCAGCAGCGCCCTCGGGGGGACTGAAGCTTTCTTT. Amino acid sequence: CASSALGGTEAFF. This chain uses TRBV7-3 with TRBJ1-1; the D gene is possibly TRBD1 (5 bases). This CDR3 is built from 13 residues. V gave up 5 bases and J gave up 5 bases, with 12 bases separating them. The germline gives CDR1 SGHTA, CDR2 FQGTGA.

V gene TRBV12-5 combines with J gene TRBJ1-1; 9 bases match TRBD1. V lost 6 bases, J lost 0 bases, and 2 bases stayed unmatched. CDR3 length equals 14 residues. CDR1 and CDR2 (germline): LGHNT, FRNRAP. The CDR3 DNA reads as TGTGCTAGTGGAGGACAGGGGATGAACACTGAAGCTTTCTTT. Translated: CASGGQGMNTEAFF. The full variable domain, its missing parts supplied by reference TRBV12-5 and TRBJ1-1, is DARVTQTPRHKVTEMGQEVTMRCQPILGHNTVFWYRQTMMQGLELLAYFRNRAPLDDSGMPKDRFSAEMPDATLATLKIQPSEPRDSAVYFCASGGQGMNTEAFFGQGTRLTVV.

This chain connects TRBV7-2 to TRBJ2-1, with a weak D call TRBD2 (6 bases). Germline-derived CDR1 and CDR2 are SGHTA and FQGNSA. This CDR3 comprises 15 residues. Trimming left V 5 bases short and J 3 bases short, with 14 bases between. CDR3 amino acids: CASSPRWTNYNEQFF. Here the CDR3 DNA reads TGTGCCAGCAGCCCACGTTGGACTAACTACAATGAGCAGTTCTTC.